This TCR beta chain originates from a study of cytomegalovirus exposure and HLA in healthy donors. Findings and caveats of the study: A further, later analysis showed that HLA-associated TCR beta chains (compared with equally common others) were more clonally expanded. It is likely that the observed cluster of highly shared sequence variants was a sequencing artifact. Reported performance of the classifier showed diagnosis of cytomegalovirus status with high specificity and sensitivity.

As to this clone: The antigen remains undetermined.

This CDR3 has 12 residues. Germline CDR1 reads MDHEN; CDR2 reads SYDVKM. Unmatched junction bases numbered 3, after V lost 9 bases and J lost 1 base. 13 Jbeta primers and 60 Vbeta primers were used for the PCR. The repertoire was sequenced with immunoSEQ multiplex PCR; TCRdb's copy has only in-frame clones and lacks some. The data show 65,000 to 90,000 clones, over 70% seen once. This TCR derives from a man aged 40-49 years in good health and CMV-seronegative. The gene calls are TRBV28 and TRBJ2-7; 7 bases match TRBD2. Sequenced input: PBMCs. The CDR3 DNA is TGTGCCAGTTCTAGCGGTTCCTACGAGCAGTACTTC. This translates into CASSSGSYEQYF. The full variable domain, with the rest looked up from reference TRBV28 and TRBJ2-7, is DVKVTQSSRYLVKRTGEKVFLECVQDMDHENMFWYRQDPGLGLRLIYFSYDVKMKEKGDIPEGYSVSREKKERFSLILESASTNQTSMYLCASSSGSYEQYFGPGTRLTVT.